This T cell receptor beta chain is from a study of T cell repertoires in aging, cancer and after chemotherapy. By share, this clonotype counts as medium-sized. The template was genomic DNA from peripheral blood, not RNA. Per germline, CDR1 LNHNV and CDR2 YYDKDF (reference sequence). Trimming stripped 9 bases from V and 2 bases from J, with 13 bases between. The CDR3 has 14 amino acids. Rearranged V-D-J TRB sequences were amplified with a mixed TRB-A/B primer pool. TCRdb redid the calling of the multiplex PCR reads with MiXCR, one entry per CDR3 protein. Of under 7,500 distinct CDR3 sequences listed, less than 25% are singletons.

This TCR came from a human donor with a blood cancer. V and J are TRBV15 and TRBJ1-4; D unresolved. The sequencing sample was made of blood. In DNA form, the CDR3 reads TGTGCCACAGAGGGTGAGCAGACTAATGAAAAACTGTTTTTT. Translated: CATEGEQTNEKLFF. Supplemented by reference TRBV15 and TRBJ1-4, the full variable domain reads DAMVIQNPRYQVTQFGKPVTLSCSQTLNHNVMYWYQQKSSQAPKLLFHYYDKDFNNEADTPDNFQSRRPNTSFCFLDIRSPGLGDTAMYLCATEGEQTNEKLFFGSGTQLSVL.